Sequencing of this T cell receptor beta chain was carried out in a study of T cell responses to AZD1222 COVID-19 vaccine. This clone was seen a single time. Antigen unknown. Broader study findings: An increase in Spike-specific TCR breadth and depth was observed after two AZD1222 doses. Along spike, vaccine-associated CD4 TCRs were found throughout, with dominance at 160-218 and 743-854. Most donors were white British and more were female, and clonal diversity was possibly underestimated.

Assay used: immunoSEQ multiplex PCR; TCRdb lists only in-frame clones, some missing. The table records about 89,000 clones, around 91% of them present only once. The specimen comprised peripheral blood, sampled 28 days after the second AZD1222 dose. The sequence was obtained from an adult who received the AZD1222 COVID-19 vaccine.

The CDR3 region has the DNA TGTGCCAGCAGTCGTCCGGGACAGGGATTCTATGGCTACACCTTC. Amino acid sequence: CASSRPGQGFYGYTF. The chain combines TRBV27 with TRBJ1-2, with 9 bases lining up with TRBD1. The germline CDR1 and CDR2 sequences are MNHEY and SMNVEV (reference sequence). V lost 5 bases, J lost 4 bases, and 8 bases stayed unmatched. The CDR3 is made up of 15 amino acids.